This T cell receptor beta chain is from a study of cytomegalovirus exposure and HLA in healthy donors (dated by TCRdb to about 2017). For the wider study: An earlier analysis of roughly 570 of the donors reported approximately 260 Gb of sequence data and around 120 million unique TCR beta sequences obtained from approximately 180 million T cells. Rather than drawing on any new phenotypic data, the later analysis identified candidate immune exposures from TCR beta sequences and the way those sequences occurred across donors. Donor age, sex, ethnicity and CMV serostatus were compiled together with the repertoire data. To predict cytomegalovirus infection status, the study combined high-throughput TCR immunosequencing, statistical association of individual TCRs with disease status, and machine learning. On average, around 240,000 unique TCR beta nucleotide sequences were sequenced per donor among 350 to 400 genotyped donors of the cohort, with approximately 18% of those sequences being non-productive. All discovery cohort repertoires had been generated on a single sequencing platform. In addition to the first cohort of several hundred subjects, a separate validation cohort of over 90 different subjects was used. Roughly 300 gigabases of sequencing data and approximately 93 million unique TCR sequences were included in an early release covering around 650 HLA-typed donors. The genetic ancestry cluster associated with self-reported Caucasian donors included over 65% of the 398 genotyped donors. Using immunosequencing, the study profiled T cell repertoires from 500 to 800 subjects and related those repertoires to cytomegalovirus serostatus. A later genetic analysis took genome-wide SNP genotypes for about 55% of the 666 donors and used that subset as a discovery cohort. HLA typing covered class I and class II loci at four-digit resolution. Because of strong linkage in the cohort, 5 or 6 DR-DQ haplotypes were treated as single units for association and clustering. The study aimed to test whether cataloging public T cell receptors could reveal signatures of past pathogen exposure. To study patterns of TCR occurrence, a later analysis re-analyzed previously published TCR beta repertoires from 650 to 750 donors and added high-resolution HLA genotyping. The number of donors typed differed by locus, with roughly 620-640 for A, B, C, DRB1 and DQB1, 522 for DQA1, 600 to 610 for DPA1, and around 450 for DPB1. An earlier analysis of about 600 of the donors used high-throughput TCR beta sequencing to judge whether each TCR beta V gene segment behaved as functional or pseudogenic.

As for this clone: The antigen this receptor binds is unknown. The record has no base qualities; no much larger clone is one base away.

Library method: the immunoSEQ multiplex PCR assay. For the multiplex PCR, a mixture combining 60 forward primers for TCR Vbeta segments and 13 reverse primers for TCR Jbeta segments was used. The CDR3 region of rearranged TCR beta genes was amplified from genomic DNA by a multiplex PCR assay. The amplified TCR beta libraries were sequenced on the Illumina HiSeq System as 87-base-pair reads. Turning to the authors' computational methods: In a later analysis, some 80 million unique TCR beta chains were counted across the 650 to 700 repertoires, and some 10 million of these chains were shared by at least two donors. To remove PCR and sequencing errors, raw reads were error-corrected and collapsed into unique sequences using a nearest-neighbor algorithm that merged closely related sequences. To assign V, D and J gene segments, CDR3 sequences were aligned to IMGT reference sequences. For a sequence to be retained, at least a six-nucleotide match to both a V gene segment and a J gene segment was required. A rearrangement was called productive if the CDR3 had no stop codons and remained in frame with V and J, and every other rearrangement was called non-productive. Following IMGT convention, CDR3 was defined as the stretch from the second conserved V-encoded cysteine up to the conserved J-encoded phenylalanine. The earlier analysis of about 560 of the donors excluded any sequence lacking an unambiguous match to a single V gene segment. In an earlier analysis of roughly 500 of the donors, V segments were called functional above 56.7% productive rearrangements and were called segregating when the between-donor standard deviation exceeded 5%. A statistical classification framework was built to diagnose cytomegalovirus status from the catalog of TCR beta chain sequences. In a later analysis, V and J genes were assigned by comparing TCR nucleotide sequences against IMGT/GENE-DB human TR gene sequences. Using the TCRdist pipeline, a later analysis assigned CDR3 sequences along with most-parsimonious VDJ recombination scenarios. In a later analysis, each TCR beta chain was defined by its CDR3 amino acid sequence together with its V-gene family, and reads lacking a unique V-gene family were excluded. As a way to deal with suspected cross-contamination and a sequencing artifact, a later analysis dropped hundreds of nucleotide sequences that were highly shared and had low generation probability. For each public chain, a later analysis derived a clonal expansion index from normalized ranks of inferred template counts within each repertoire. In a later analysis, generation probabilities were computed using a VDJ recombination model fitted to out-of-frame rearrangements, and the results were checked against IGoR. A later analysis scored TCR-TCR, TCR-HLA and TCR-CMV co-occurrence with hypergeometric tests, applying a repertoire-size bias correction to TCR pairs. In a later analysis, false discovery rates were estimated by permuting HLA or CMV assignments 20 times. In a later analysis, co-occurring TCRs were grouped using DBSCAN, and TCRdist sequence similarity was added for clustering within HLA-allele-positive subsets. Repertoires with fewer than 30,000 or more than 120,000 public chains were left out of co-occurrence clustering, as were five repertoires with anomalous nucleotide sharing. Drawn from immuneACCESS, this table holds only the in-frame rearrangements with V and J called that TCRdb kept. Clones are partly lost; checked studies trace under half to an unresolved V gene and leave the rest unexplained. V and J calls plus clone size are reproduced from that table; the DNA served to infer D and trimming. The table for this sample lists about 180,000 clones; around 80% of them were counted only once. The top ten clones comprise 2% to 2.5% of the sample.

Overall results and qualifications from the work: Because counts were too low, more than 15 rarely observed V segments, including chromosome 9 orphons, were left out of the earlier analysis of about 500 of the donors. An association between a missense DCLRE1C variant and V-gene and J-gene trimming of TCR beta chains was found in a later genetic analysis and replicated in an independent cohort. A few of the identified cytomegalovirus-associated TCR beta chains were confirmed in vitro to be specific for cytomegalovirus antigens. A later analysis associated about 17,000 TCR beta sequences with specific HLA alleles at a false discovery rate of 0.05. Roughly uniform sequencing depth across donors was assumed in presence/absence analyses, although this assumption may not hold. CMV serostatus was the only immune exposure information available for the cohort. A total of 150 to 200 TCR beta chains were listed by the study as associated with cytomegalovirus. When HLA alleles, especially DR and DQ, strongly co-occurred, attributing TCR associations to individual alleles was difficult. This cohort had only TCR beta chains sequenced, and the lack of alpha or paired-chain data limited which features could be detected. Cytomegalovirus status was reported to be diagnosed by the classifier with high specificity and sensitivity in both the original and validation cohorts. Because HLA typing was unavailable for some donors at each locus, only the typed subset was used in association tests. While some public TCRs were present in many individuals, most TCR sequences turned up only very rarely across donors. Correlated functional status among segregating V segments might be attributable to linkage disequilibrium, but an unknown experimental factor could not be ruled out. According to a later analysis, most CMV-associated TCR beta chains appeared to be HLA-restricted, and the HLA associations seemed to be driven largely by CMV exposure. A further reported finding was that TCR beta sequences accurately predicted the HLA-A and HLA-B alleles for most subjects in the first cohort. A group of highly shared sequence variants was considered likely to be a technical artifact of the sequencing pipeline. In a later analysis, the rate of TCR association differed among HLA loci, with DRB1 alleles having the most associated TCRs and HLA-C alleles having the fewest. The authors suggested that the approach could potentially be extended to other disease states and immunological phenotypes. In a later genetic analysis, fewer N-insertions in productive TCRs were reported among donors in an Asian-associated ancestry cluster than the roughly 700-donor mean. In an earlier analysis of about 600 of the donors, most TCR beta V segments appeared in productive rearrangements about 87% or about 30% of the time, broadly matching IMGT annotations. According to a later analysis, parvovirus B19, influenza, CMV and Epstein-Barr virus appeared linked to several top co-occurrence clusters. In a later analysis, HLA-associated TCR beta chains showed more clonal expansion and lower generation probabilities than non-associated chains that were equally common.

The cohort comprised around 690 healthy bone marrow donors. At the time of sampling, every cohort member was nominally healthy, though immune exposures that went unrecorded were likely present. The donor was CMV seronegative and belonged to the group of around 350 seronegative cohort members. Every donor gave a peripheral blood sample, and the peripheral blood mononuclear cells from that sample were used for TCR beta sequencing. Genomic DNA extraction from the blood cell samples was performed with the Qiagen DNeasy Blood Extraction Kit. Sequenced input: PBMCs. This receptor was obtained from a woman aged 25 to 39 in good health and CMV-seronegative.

The nucleotide sequence reads TGTGCCAGCAGTTACTCGGGTGCGACAGGGGGCTACGAGCAGTACTTC. The resulting protein is CASSYSGATGGYEQYF. The V gene is TRBV6-5 and the J gene is TRBJ2-7; the central 9 bases match TRBD1. Unmatched junction bases come to 6, with V trimmed by 0 bases and J by 3 bases. Counted from cysteine to phenylalanine, this CDR3 has 16 amino acids. The DNA shown is the 48-base CDR3, in frame from base 1. CDR1 and CDR2, per the germline V gene, are MNHEY and SVGAGI.